This TCR beta chain comes out of a study of glioma-infiltrating T cells. Notes on the study in general: Above-expected tissue-blood divergence occurred in all gliomas, most in low-grade ones.

About this clonotype: Its matching antigen is unknown. It may be a read error: a sequence one base away is much more abundant.

Germline V lookup: CDR1 MGHRA, CDR2 YSYEKL. This CDR3 contains 14 residues. The V gene lost 9 bases and the J gene lost 3 bases, with 15 bases spanning the gap. TCR alpha and beta CDR3 regions were amplified from RNA using iRepertoire nested multiplex PCR. TCRdb redid the calling of the multiplex PCR reads with MiXCR, one entry per CDR3 protein. The profile shows 85,000 to 110,000 distinct CDR3 sequences, around 31% of them singletons. Sequenced: glioma tissue, nonneoplastic brain tissue, or PBMCs (not recorded which). This TCR came from a human donor with low-grade glioma or glioblastoma, undergoing nonglioma brain surgery, or in good health (not recorded which). V usage is TRBV4-1 and J usage is TRBJ1-3, with a weak D call TRBD1 (6 bases). The CDR3 nucleotides read TGCGCCAGTTCTAAGGGACACTATGGAAACACCATATATTTT. It specifies CASSKGHYGNTIYF.